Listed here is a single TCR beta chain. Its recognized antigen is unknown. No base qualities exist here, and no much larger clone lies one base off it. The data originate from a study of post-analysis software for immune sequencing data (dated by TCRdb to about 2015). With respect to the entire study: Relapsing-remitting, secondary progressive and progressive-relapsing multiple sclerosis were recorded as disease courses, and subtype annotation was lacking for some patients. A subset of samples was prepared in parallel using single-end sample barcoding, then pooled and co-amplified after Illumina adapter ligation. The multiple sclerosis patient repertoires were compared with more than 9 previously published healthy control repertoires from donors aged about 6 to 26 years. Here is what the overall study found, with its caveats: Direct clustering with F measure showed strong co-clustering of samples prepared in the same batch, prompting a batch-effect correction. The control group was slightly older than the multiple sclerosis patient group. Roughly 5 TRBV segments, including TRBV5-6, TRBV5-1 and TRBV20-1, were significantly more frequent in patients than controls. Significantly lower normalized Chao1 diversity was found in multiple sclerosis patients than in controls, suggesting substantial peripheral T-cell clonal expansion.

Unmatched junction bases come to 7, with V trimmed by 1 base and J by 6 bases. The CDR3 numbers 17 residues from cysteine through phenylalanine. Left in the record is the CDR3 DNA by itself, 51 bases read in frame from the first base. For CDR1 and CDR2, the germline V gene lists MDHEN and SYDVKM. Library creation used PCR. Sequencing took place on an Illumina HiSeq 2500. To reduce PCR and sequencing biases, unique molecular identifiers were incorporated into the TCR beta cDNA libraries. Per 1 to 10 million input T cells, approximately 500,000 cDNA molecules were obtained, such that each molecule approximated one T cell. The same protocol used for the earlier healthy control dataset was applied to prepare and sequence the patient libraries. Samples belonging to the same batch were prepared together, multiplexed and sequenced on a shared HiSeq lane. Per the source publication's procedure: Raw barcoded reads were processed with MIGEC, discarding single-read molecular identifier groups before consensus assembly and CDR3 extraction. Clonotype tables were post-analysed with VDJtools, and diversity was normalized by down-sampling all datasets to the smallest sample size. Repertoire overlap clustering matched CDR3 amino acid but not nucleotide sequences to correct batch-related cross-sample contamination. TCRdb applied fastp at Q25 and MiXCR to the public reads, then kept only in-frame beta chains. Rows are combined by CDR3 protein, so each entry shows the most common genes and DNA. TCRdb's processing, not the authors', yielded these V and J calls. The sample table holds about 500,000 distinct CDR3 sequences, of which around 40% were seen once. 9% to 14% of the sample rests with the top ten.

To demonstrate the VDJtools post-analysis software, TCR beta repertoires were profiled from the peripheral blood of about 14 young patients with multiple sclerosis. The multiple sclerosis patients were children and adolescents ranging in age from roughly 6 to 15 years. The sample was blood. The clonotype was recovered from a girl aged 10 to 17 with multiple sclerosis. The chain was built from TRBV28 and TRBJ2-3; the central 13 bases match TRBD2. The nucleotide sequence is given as TGTGCCAGCAGTTTATTTACTAGCGGGAGGGCACCGGATACGCAGTATTTT. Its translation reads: CASSLFTSGRAPDTQYF.